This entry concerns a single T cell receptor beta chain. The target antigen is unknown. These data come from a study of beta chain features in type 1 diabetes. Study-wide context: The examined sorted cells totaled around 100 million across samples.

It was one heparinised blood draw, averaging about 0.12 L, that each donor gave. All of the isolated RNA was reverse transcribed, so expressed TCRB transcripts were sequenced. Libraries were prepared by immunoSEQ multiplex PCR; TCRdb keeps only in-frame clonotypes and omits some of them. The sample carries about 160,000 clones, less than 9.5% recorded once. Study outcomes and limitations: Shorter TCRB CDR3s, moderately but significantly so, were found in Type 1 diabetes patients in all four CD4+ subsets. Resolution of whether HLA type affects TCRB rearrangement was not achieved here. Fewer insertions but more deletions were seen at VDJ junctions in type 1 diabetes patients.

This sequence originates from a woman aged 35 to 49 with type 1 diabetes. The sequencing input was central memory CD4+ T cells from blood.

CDR3 DNA sequence: TGTGCCAGCAGCCGGACAGGGAGAGTTGATACGCAGTATTTT. It yields the protein CASSRTGRVDTQYF. The V and J genes are TRBV7-8 and TRBJ2-3, with 8 bases that match TRBD1. The germline V gene encodes CDR1 SGHVS and CDR2 FQNEAQ. There are 14 residues in the CDR3. Trimming cost V 5 bases and J 6 bases; bases outside gene matches: 7.